This T cell receptor (beta chain) is from a study of blood T cell repertoires in COVID-19. Across the whole study: Sources were T cells, B-cell-depleted T cells, or PBMCs; the material itself was cDNA or gDNA.

The germline gives CDR1 MNHEY, CDR2 SMNVEV (reference sequence). The V gene lost 9 bases and the J gene lost 3 bases, with 14 bases spanning the gap. The CDR3 runs to 13 residues. As originally analysed: Amplification of reference gene primers was used by the study to estimate nucleated cell counts. TCRdb's copy holds only in-frame clones and misses some; the assay was immunoSEQ multiplex PCR. The DNA gave D and trimming, while V, J and clone size come from that table. The table has approximately 130,000 clones, more than 75% seen once. This TCR was sampled from a woman aged 45 to 65 with acute or convalescent COVID-19. The chain employs TRBV27 and TRBJ1-1; weak D call: TRBD1 (5 bases). The sample consisted of peripheral blood. In DNA form, the CDR3 reads TGTGCCAGTGGGCCAGGGTCATACACTGAAGCTTTCTTT. This sequence encodes CASGPGSYTEAFF.